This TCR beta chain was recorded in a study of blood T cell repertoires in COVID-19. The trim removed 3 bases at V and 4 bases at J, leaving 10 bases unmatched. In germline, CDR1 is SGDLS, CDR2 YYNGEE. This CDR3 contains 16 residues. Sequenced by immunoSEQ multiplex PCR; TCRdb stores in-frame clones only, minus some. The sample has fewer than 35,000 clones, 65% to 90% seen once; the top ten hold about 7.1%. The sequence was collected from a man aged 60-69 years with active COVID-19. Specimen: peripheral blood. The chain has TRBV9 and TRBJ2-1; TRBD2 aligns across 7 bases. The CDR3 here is CASSGLLASGYNEQFF. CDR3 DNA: TGTGCCAGCAGCGGGTTACTAGCGAGTGGGTACAATGAGCAGTTCTTC.